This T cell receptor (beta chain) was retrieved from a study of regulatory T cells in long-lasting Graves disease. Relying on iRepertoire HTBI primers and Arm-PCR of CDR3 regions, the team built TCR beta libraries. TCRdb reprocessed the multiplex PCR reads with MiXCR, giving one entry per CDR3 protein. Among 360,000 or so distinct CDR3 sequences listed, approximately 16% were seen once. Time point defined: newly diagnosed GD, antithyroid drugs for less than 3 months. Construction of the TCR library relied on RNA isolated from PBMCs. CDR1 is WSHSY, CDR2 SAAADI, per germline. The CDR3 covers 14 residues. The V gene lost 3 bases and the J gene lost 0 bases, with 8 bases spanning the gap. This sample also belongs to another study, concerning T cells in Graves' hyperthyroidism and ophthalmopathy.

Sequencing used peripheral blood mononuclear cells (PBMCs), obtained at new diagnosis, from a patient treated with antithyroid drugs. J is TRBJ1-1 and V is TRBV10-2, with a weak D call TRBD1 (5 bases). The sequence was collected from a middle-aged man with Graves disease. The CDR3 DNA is TGCGCCAGCAGTGAATGGGGACTGAACACTGAAGCTTTCTTT. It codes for CASSEWGLNTEAFF.